The clone carrying this T cell receptor (beta chain) was seen just once. The CDR3 covers 15 residues. Germline V gene lookup returns CDR1 MDHEN and CDR2 SYDVKM. Trimming took 5 bases from V and 5 from J; bases not matched to a gene: 5. This sample is part of a study of blood T cell repertoires in COVID-19. Study summary: COVID-19 samples from acute and convalescent phases originated in the United States, Italy and Spain.

Original processing methods: Reference gene primer amplification in the assay estimated nucleated cell counts. Clones were sequenced by immunoSEQ multiplex PCR, and TCRdb holds only the in-frame ones, with some missing. V, J and clone size are those of that table, while D and trimming were read from the DNA. The data show around 120,000 clones, approximately 62% seen once. This receptor was obtained from a man aged 80 or over with acute or convalescent COVID-19. This chain joins TRBV28 and TRBJ1-4; 10 bases match TRBD1. The sample comprised peripheral blood. CDR3 DNA sequence: TGTGCCAGCAGTCCCCCGGGACAGGGGAATGAAAAACTGTTTTTT. It is translated as CASSPPGQGNEKLFF.